A selection of T cell receptor beta chains follows, all from one sample in a study of cytomegalovirus exposure and HLA in healthy donors. TCRdb's table, derived via immunoSEQ multiplex PCR, lists solely in-frame clones and lacks some. The sample lists approximately 170,000 clones; around 74% were seen once. The sample taken for sequencing was PBMCs. Receptor source: a female donor in good health and CMV-seronegative. Both conserved end residues are part of each CDR3. The order of the fields is J gene, CDR3 length, D gene, clone size, V gene, CDR3 protein, CDR3 DNA. The D gene is left open where the match is weak. Clone size is stated in some rows and not others, as once, few, many or a class when expanded.

j_gene: TRBJ1-4
len: 16
d_gene: TRBD1
abundance: few
v_gene: TRBV5-1
CDR3aa: CASSLYRGQGNEKLFF
CDR3nt: TGCGCCAGCAGCTTGTACCGTGGACAGGGAAATGAAAAACTGTTTTTT

j_gene: TRBJ1-1
len: 13
d_gene: -
abundance: -
v_gene: TRBV30
CDR3aa: CAWSATTNTEAFF
CDR3nt: TGTGCCTGGAGTGCGACTACAAACACTGAAGCTTTCTTT

j_gene: TRBJ2-7
len: 15
d_gene: TRBD1
abundance: -
v_gene: TRBV2
CDR3aa: CASSEQGASSYEQYF
CDR3nt: TGTGCCAGCAGTGAGCAGGGGGCAAGCTCCTACGAGCAGTACTTC

j_gene: TRBJ2-1
len: 17
d_gene: -
abundance: -
v_gene: TRBV7-8
CDR3aa: CASSLRQTGTRSNEQFF
CDR3nt: TGTGCCAGCAGCCTACGGCAGACAGGGACTAGATCCAATGAGCAGTTCTTC

j_gene: TRBJ2-3
len: 18
d_gene: -
abundance: -
v_gene: TRBV9
CDR3aa: CASSVIPGVGRSTDTQYF
CDR3nt: TGTGCCAGCAGCGTCATCCCCGGGGTGGGCCGTAGCACAGATACGCAGTATTTT

j_gene: TRBJ2-1
len: 15
d_gene: TRBD2
abundance: -
v_gene: TRBV4-3
CDR3aa: CASSHTSGDYNEQFF
CDR3nt: TGCGCCAGCAGCCACACTAGCGGAGACTACAATGAGCAGTTCTTC

j_gene: TRBJ1-5
len: 14
d_gene: TRBD1
abundance: few
v_gene: TRBV2
CDR3aa: CASNPGQGSQPQHF
CDR3nt: TGTGCCAGCAACCCGGGACAGGGGTCTCAGCCCCAGCATTTT

j_gene: TRBJ2-1
len: 15
d_gene: TRBD2
abundance: -
v_gene: TRBV27
CDR3aa: CASSPLTSGYNEQFF
CDR3nt: TGTGCCAGCAGCCCCCTGACTAGCGGATACAATGAGCAGTTCTTC

j_gene: TRBJ2-3
len: 17
d_gene: -
abundance: -
v_gene: TRBV9
CDR3aa: CASSPPLGQRTTDTQYF
CDR3nt: TGTGCCAGCAGCCCCCCCTTGGGGCAGCGCACCACAGATACGCAGTATTTT

j_gene: TRBJ2-3
len: 16
d_gene: TRBD2
abundance: -
v_gene: TRBV19
CDR3aa: CASRPLEAGGTDTQYF
CDR3nt: TGTGCCAGTAGACCCCTTGAGGCGGGGGGCACAGATACGCAGTATTTT

j_gene: TRBJ1-5
len: 15
d_gene: TRBD1
abundance: -
v_gene: TRBV6-5
CDR3aa: CASSSSGTGGAPQHF
CDR3nt: TGTGCCAGCAGTTCCTCCGGGACAGGGGGCGCGCCCCAGCATTTT

j_gene: TRBJ2-1
len: 12
d_gene: TRBD2
abundance: -
v_gene: TRBV6-4
CDR3aa: CASSGLAGVRFF
CDR3nt: TGTGCCAGCAGCGGACTAGCGGGAGTCCGGTTCTTC

j_gene: TRBJ2-3
len: 14
d_gene: -
abundance: -
v_gene: TRBV7-2
CDR3aa: CASSLVQGPDTQYF
CDR3nt: TGTGCCAGCAGCTTAGTGCAGGGGCCAGATACGCAGTATTTT

j_gene: TRBJ1-5
len: 13
d_gene: -
abundance: -
v_gene: TRBV29-1
CDR3aa: CSVEGGAGQPQHF
CDR3nt: TGCAGCGTTGAGGGGGGAGCGGGTCAGCCCCAGCATTTT

j_gene: TRBJ1-5
len: 15
d_gene: TRBD1
abundance: -
v_gene: TRBV28
CDR3aa: CASSLAGGFNQPQHF
CDR3nt: TGTGCCAGCAGTTTAGCAGGGGGCTTCAATCAGCCCCAGCATTTT

j_gene: TRBJ1-1
len: 14
d_gene: TRBD1
abundance: -
v_gene: TRBV19
CDR3aa: CASARDRDLTEAFF
CDR3nt: TGTGCCAGCGCCCGGGACAGGGACCTCACTGAAGCTTTCTTT

j_gene: TRBJ1-1
len: 16
d_gene: TRBD1
abundance: -
v_gene: TRBV28
CDR3aa: CASTPGGRTHNTEAFF
CDR3nt: TGTGCCAGCACCCCAGGGGGGCGAACTCATAACACTGAAGCTTTCTTT

j_gene: TRBJ1-1
len: 15
d_gene: -
abundance: -
v_gene: TRBV15
CDR3aa: CATSRAGGDDTEAFF
CDR3nt: TGTGCCACCAGCAGAGCTGGGGGGGATGACACTGAAGCTTTCTTT

j_gene: TRBJ2-1
len: 15
d_gene: TRBD2
abundance: -
v_gene: TRBV5-1
CDR3aa: CASSGIAGGYNEQFF
CDR3nt: TGCGCCAGCAGCGGGATAGCGGGAGGGTACAATGAGCAGTTCTTC

j_gene: TRBJ1-1
len: 14
d_gene: -
abundance: -
v_gene: TRBV27
CDR3aa: CASSLLSGVTEAFF
CDR3nt: TGTGCCAGCAGTTTATTGTCGGGGGTCACTGAAGCTTTCTTT

j_gene: TRBJ2-7
len: 15
d_gene: TRBD1
abundance: -
v_gene: TRBV13
CDR3aa: CASSFTGEIADEQYF
CDR3nt: TGTGCCAGCAGCTTTACAGGGGAAATCGCCGACGAGCAGTACTTC

j_gene: TRBJ2-7
len: 15
d_gene: TRBD2
abundance: few
v_gene: TRBV6-5
CDR3aa: CASSPGTSGNYEQYF
CDR3nt: TGTGCCAGCAGTCCCGGGACTAGCGGGAACTACGAGCAGTACTTC

j_gene: TRBJ2-7
len: 13
d_gene: -
abundance: -
v_gene: TRBV7-2
CDR3aa: CASSRTRTYEQYF
CDR3nt: TGTGCCAGCAGCCGAACTAGGACCTACGAGCAGTACTTC

j_gene: TRBJ2-7
len: 16
d_gene: TRBD1
abundance: -
v_gene: TRBV7-8
CDR3aa: CASSSPGTGVFNEQYF
CDR3nt: TGTGCCAGCAGCTCCCCCGGGACAGGGGTTTTCAACGAGCAGTACTTC

j_gene: TRBJ2-3
len: 16
d_gene: TRBD2
abundance: -
v_gene: TRBV5-1
CDR3aa: CASSLVASGPPDTQYF
CDR3nt: TGCGCCAGCAGCTTGGTAGCTAGCGGGCCCCCAGATACGCAGTATTTT

j_gene: TRBJ1-2
len: 17
d_gene: TRBD1
abundance: -
v_gene: TRBV28
CDR3aa: CASSLPGTEGTNYGYTF
CDR3nt: TGTGCCAGCAGTTTACCCGGGACAGAGGGTACAAACTATGGCTACACCTTC

j_gene: TRBJ1-1
len: 13
d_gene: -
abundance: -
v_gene: TRBV27
CDR3aa: CASSLKTAGEAFF
CDR3nt: TGTGCCAGCAGTTTAAAGACAGCCGGTGAAGCTTTCTTT

j_gene: TRBJ2-7
len: 17
d_gene: TRBD1
abundance: -
v_gene: TRBV18
CDR3aa: CASSANLQGRDSYEQYF
CDR3nt: TGTGCCAGCTCAGCAAACTTACAGGGGAGAGACTCCTACGAGCAGTACTTC

j_gene: TRBJ2-2
len: 13
d_gene: TRBD1
abundance: -
v_gene: TRBV11-2
CDR3aa: CARGDRNTGELFF
CDR3nt: TGTGCCAGGGGGGACAGGAACACCGGGGAGCTGTTTTTT

j_gene: TRBJ2-1
len: 16
d_gene: TRBD2
abundance: -
v_gene: TRBV4-2
CDR3aa: CASSQEALAGVDEQFF
CDR3nt: TGTGCCAGCAGCCAAGAAGCACTAGCGGGAGTGGATGAGCAGTTCTTC

j_gene: TRBJ1-1
len: 17
d_gene: -
abundance: -
v_gene: TRBV2
CDR3aa: CASRILTGFFGNTEAFF
CDR3nt: TGTGCCAGCAGGATTTTGACAGGCTTTTTTGGGAACACTGAAGCTTTCTTT

j_gene: TRBJ2-1
len: 16
d_gene: -
abundance: -
v_gene: TRBV25-1
CDR3aa: CASSEGGSGGRNEQFF
CDR3nt: TGTGCCAGCAGTGAAGGAGGGTCAGGGGGTAGGAATGAGCAGTTCTTC

j_gene: TRBJ1-5
len: 15
d_gene: TRBD1
abundance: -
v_gene: TRBV11-2
CDR3aa: CASSPTGVGNQPQHF
CDR3nt: TGTGCCAGCAGCCCGACAGGGGTTGGCAATCAGCCCCAGCATTTT

j_gene: TRBJ2-2
len: 15
d_gene: -
abundance: -
v_gene: TRBV7-8
CDR3aa: CASSPGPRDGGELFF
CDR3nt: TGTGCCAGCTCCCCGGGTCCGAGAGATGGCGGGGAGCTGTTTTTT

j_gene: TRBJ2-2
len: 15
d_gene: TRBD1
abundance: -
v_gene: TRBV14
CDR3aa: CASSQGQGGTGELFF
CDR3nt: TGTGCCAGCAGCCAAGGACAGGGGGGCACCGGGGAGCTGTTTTTT

j_gene: TRBJ1-1
len: 15
d_gene: -
abundance: -
v_gene: TRBV2
CDR3aa: CASSESQPQNTEAFF
CDR3nt: TGTGCCAGCAGTGAAAGCCAACCCCAGAACACTGAAGCTTTCTTT

j_gene: TRBJ1-2
len: 14
d_gene: -
abundance: once
v_gene: TRBV28
CDR3aa: CASSPGGTVYGYTF
CDR3nt: TGTGCCAGCAGTCCGGGCGGGACGGTCTATGGCTACACCTTC

j_gene: TRBJ2-7
len: 15
d_gene: TRBD1
abundance: -
v_gene: TRBV6-6
CDR3aa: CASSPRGQISYEQYF
CDR3nt: TGTGCCAGCAGCCCCCGGGGACAGATCTCCTACGAGCAGTACTTC

j_gene: TRBJ1-2
len: 16
d_gene: TRBD1
abundance: -
v_gene: TRBV7-9
CDR3aa: CASSFSDRERENGYTF
CDR3nt: TGTGCCAGCAGCTTCTCGGACAGGGAAAGAGAGAATGGCTACACCTTC

j_gene: TRBJ2-1
len: 15
d_gene: TRBD2
abundance: -
v_gene: TRBV5-1
CDR3aa: CASRPRTSGDNEQFF
CDR3nt: TGCGCCAGCAGACCTCGGACTAGCGGCGACAATGAGCAGTTCTTC

j_gene: TRBJ1-1
len: 12
d_gene: -
abundance: -
v_gene: TRBV29-1
CDR3aa: CSGRQSNTEAFF
CDR3nt: TGCAGCGGCAGACAGTCCAACACTGAAGCTTTCTTT

j_gene: TRBJ2-7
len: 16
d_gene: TRBD1
abundance: -
v_gene: TRBV9
CDR3aa: CASSPPTGGAGSEQYF
CDR3nt: TGTGCCAGCAGCCCCCCGACAGGGGGCGCCGGTAGCGAGCAGTACTTC

j_gene: TRBJ1-2
len: 16
d_gene: TRBD1
abundance: -
v_gene: TRBV7-9
CDR3aa: CASSLAGTGANYGYTF
CDR3nt: TGTGCCAGCAGCTTAGCGGGGACAGGAGCTAACTATGGCTACACCTTC

j_gene: TRBJ2-7
len: 15
d_gene: -
abundance: -
v_gene: TRBV18
CDR3aa: CASSSIQGTGHEQYF
CDR3nt: TGTGCCAGCTCATCGATACAGGGAACCGGCCACGAGCAGTACTTC

j_gene: TRBJ2-7
len: 13
d_gene: TRBD1
abundance: -
v_gene: TRBV5-6
CDR3aa: CASSSDRVYEQYF
CDR3nt: TGTGCCAGCAGCTCGGACAGGGTCTACGAGCAGTACTTC

j_gene: TRBJ1-5
len: 16
d_gene: TRBD1
abundance: once
v_gene: TRBV5-3
CDR3aa: CARSKVVGTDNQPQHF
CDR3nt: TGTGCCAGAAGTAAAGTGGTCGGGACAGACAATCAGCCCCAGCATTTT

j_gene: TRBJ2-7
len: 14
d_gene: TRBD1
abundance: -
v_gene: TRBV6-5
CDR3aa: CASSLGTGVDEQYF
CDR3nt: TGTGCCAGCAGTTTGGGGACAGGGGTCGACGAGCAGTACTTC

j_gene: TRBJ2-2
len: 16
d_gene: TRBD1
abundance: -
v_gene: TRBV5-4
CDR3aa: CASSLDGQGVTGELFF
CDR3nt: TGTGCCAGTAGCTTGGACGGGCAGGGGGTCACCGGGGAGCTGTTTTTT